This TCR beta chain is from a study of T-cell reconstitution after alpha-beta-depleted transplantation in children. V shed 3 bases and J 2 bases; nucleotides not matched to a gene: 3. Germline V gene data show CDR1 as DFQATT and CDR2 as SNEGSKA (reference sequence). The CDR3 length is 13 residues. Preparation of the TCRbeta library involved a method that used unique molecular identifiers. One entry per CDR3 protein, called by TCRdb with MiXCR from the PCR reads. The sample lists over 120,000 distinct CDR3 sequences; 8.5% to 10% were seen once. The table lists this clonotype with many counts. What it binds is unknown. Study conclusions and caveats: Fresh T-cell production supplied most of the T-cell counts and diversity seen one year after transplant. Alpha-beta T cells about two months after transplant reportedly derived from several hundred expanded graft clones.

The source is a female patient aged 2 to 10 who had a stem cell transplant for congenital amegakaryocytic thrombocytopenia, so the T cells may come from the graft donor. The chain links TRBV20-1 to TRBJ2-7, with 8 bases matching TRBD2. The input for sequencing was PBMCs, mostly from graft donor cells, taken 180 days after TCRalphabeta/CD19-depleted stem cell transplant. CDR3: CSASLAGTYEQYF. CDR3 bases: TGCAGTGCTAGCTTAGCGGGAACCTACGAGCAGTACTTC.